This T cell receptor (beta chain) derives from a study of blood T cell repertoires in COVID-19. The wider study: PBMCs, B-cell-depleted T cells, or T cells provided the cDNA or gDNA that made up the material.

V gave up 3 bases and J gave up 2 bases, with 7 bases separating them. CDR3 length: 14 amino acids. Germline lookup yields CDR1 MDHEN and CDR2 SYDVKM. Produced via immunoSEQ multiplex PCR; TCRdb's table is partial and in-frame only. The repertoire holds some 300,000 clones, with roughly 89% as singletons. This clone occurred once. This sequence was found in a woman aged 40 to 50 with COVID-19, enrolled during active disease. The V call is TRBV28, the J call TRBJ1-4; D is unclear. The sequenced material came from peripheral blood. Written as DNA, the CDR3 is TGTGCCAGCAGTTTTGGGCATACTAATGAAAAACTGTTTTTT. The encoded protein is CASSFGHTNEKLFF. Full variable domain (outside the CDR3, taken from reference TRBV28 and TRBJ1-4): DVKVTQSSRYLVKRTGEKVFLECVQDMDHENMFWYRQDPGLGLRLIYFSYDVKMKEKGDIPEGYSVSREKKERFSLILESASTNQTSMYLCASSFGHTNEKLFFGSGTQLSVL.